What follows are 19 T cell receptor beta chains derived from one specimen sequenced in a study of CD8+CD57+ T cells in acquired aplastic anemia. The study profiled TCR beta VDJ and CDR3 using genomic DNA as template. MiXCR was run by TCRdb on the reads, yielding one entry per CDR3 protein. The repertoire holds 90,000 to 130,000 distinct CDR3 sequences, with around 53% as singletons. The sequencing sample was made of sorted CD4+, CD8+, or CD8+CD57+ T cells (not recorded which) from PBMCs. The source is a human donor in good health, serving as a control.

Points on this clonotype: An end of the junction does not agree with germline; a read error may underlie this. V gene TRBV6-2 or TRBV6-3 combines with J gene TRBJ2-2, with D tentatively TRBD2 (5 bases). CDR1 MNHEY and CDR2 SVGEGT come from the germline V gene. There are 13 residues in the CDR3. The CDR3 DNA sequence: TGTGCCAGCAGCAGACTAAACACCGGGAAGCTGTTTTTT. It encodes CASSRLNTGKLFF.

CDR3 amino acids: CATSGRGHADTGELFF. CDR3 coding DNA: TGTGCCACCAGTGGCAGGGGGCACGCGGACACCGGGGAGCTGTTTTTT. The chain combines TRBV24-1 with TRBJ2-2; 8 bases are shared with TRBD1. V gave up 5 bases and J gave up 3 bases; unmatched junction bases: 7. The germline V gene encodes CDR1 KGHDR and CDR2 SFDVKD. The CDR3 spans 16 residues.

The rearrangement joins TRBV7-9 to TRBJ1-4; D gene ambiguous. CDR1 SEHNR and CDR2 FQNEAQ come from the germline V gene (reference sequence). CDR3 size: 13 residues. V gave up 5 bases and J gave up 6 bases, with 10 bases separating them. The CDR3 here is CASSRRVDEKLFF. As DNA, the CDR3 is TGTGCCAGCAGCCGACGGGTTGATGAAAAACTGTTTTTT.

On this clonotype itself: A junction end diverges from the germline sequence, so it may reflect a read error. The CDR3 spells CPSSVSGGRYEQYF. CDR3 nucleotides: TGTCCCAGCAGCGTAAGCGGGGGGCGGTACGAGCAGTACTTC. The chain joins TRBV5-4 to TRBJ2-7, with 9 bases lining up with TRBD2. This CDR3 contains 14 residues. Germline CDR1 reads SGHNT; CDR2 reads YYREEE (reference sequence).

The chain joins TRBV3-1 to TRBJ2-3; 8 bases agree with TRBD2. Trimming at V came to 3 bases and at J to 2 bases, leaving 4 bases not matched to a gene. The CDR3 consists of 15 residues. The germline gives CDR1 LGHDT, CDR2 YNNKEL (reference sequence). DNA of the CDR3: TGTGCCAGCAGCCACCTTAGCGGGGACACAGATACGCAGTATTTT. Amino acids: CASSHLSGDTDTQYF.

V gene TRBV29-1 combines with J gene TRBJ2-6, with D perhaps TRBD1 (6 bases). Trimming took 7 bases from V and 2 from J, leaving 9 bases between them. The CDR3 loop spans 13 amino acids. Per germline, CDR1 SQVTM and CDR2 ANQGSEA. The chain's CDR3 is CSGTGPGANVLTF. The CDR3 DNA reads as TGCAGCGGAACAGGGCCTGGGGCCAACGTCCTGACTTTC.

CDR3 DNA: TGTGCCAGCAGTCAGGGCGGGGCGATGAATCAGCCCCAGCATTTT. This codes for CASSQGGAMNQPQHF. The chain carries TRBV2 and TRBJ1-5, with D tentatively TRBD1 (5 bases). Trimming took 5 bases from V and 4 from J, leaving 15 bases between them. Germline V gene sequence: CDR1 SNHLY, CDR2 FYNNEI. This CDR3 spans 15 amino acids.

CDR3 region: CASSGGTFNTEAFF. The CDR3 DNA sequence: TGTGCCAGCAGCGGCGGGACGTTTAACACTGAAGCTTTCTTT. V gene TRBV25-1 combines with J gene TRBJ1-1; D possibly corresponds to TRBD1 (5 bases). CDR3 length: 14 amino acids. Trimming pared 6 bases from V and 2 bases from J, leaving 13 bases between. Germline V CDR1 and CDR2: MGHDK, SYGVNS.

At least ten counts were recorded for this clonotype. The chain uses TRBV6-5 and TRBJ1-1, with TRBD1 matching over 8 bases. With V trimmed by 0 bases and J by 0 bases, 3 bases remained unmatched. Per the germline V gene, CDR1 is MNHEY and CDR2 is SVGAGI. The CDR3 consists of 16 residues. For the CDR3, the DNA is TGTGCCAGCAGTTACTCGACAGGGGAGGTGAACACTGAAGCTTTCTTT. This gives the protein CASSYSTGEVNTEAFF.

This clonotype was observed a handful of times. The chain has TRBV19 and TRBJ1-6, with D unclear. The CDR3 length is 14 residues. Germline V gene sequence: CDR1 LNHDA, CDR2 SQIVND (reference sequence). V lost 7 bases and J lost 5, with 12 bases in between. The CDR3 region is CASNGQADNSPLHF. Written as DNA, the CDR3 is TGTGCCAGTAACGGGCAGGCGGATAATTCACCCCTCCACTTT.

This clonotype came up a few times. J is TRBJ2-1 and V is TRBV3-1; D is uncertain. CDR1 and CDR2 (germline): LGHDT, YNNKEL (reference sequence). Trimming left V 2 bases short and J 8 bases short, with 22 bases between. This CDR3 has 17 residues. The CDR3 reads CASSQKKTGRIRDEQFF. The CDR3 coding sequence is TGTGCCAGCAGCCAAAAAAAGACTGGAAGGATCAGAGATGAGCAGTTCTTC.

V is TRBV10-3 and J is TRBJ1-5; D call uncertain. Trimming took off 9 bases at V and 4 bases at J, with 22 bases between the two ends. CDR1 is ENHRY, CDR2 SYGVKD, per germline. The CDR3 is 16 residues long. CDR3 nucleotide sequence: TGTGCCATATCAGAGGACGGCCGTGTTGGTAATCAGCCCCAGCATTTT. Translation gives CAISEDGRVGNQPQHF.

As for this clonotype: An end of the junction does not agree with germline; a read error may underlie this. This CDR3 is CAGRVGGGEQFF. DNA for the CDR3: TGTGCCGGCAGGGTTGGCGGGGGTGAGCAGTTCTTC. The chain uses TRBV2 and TRBJ2-1, with 7 bases identical to TRBD2. CDR3 size: 12 residues. Germline V gene lookup returns CDR1 SNHLY and CDR2 FYNNEI.

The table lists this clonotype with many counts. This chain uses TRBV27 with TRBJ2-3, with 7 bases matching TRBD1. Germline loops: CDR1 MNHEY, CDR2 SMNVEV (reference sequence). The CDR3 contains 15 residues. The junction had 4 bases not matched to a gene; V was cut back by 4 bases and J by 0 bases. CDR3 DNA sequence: TGTGCCAGCAGTTATGAGGGGGCTAGCACAGATACGCAGTATTTT. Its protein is CASSYEGASTDTQYF.

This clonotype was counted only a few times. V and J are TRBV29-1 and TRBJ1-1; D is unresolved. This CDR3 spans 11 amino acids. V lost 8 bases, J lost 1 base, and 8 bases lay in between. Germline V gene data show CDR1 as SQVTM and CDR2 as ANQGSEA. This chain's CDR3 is CSSAENTEAFF. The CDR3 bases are TGCAGCTCCGCGGAGAACACTGAAGCTTTCTTT. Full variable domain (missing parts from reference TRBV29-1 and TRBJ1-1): SAVISQKPSRDICQRGTSLTIQCQVDSQVTMMFWYRQQPGQSLTLIATANQGSEATYESGFVIDKFPISRPNLTFSTLTVSNMSPEDSSIYLCSSAENTEAFFGQGTRLTVV.

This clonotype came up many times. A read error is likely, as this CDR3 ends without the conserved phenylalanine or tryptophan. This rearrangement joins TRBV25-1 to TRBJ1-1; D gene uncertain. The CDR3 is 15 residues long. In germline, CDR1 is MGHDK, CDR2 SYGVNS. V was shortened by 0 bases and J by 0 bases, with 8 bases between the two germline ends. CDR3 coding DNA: TGTGCCAGCAGTGAATATAACAGTATGAACACTGAAGCTTTCCTT. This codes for CASSEYNSMNTEAFL.

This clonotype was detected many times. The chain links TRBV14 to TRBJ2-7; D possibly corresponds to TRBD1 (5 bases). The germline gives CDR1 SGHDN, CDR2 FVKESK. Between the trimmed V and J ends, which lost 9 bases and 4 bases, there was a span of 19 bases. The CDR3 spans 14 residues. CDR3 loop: CASSPGTGGYEQYF. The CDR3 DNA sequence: TGTGCCAGTAGTCCCGGAACAGGTGGTTACGAGCAGTACTTC.

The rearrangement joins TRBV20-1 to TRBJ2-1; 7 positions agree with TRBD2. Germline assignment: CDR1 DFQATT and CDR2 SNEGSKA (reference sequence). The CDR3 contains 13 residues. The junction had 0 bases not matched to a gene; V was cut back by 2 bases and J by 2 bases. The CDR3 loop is CSARRGAYNEQFF. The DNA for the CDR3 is TGCAGTGCTAGACGGGGGGCCTACAATGAGCAGTTCTTC.

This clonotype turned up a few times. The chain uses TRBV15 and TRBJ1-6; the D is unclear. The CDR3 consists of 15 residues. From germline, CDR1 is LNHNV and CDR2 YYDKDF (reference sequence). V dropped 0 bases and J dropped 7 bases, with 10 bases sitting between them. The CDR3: CATSREGSGNSPLHF. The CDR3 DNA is TGTGCCACCAGCAGAGAGGGTTCGGGGAATTCACCCCTCCACTTT.